This passage covers 26 T cell receptor beta chains from one sample sequenced in a study of cytomegalovirus exposure and HLA in healthy donors. 13 Jbeta primers and 60 Vbeta primers were used for the PCR. The method was immunoSEQ multiplex PCR; TCRdb's version includes in-frame clones alone and lacks a portion of them. This sample has approximately 120,000 clones, with 73% found just once. Sequenced material: PBMCs. These receptors were obtained from a man in his fifties or sixties in good health and CMV-seropositive.

The gene calls are TRBV19 and TRBJ2-7, with TRBD1 matching 8 bases. There are 17 residues in the CDR3. J lost 0 bases, V lost 3 bases, and 10 bases had no gene match. In germline, CDR1 is LNHDA, CDR2 SQIVND (reference sequence). This CDR3 is CASSIFHGQGNSYEQYF. The CDR3, as DNA: TGTGCCAGTAGTATTTTCCATGGACAGGGCAACTCCTACGAGCAGTACTTC.

The chain links TRBV9 to TRBJ1-4; D perhaps matches TRBD1 (5 bases). Germline loops: CDR1 SGDLS, CDR2 YYNGEE. Trimming removed 3 bases from V and 5 bases from J, with 11 bases in between. The CDR3 is 14 amino acids. CDR3 DNA sequence: TGTGCCAGCAGCGCCGGGGGGGTAAATGAAAAACTGTTTTTT. Protein sequence: CASSAGGVNEKLFF.

The chain uses TRBV25-1 and TRBJ2-7, with a tentative D call TRBD2 (5 bases). The CDR3 is made up of 13 amino acids. Trimming stripped 5 bases from V and 0 bases from J, with 8 bases between. Germline V gene data show CDR1 as MGHDK and CDR2 as SYGVNS. The CDR3: CASSRESSYEQYF. CDR3 coding DNA: TGTGCCAGCAGTCGGGAAAGCTCCTACGAGCAGTACTTC.

The gene calls are TRBV18 and TRBJ2-5; the D is unclear. CDR3 size: 14 residues. V shed 0 bases and J shed 4 bases, with 9 bases lying between them. The germline V gene has CDR1 KGHSH and CDR2 LQKENI. CDR3 coding DNA: TGTGCCAGCTCACCACCCACTATCGGAGAGACCCAGTACTTC. Its protein product is CASSPPTIGETQYF.

The V gene is TRBV7-6, the J gene TRBJ1-2; TRBD1 is a possible D gene (5 bases). This CDR3 is built from 12 residues. From germline, CDR1 is SGHVS and CDR2 FNYEAQ. Trimming shortened V by 6 bases and J by 6 bases, and 11 bases separated the two germline ends. The CDR3 reads CASSLGGDGYTF. In nucleotides, the CDR3 is TGTGCCAGCAGTTTGGGGGGAGATGGCTACACCTTC.

The table lists this clone with a few counts. The V call is TRBV29-1, the J call TRBJ1-5, with 9 bases that match TRBD1. J was trimmed by 7 bases and V by 7 bases; bases with no gene match: 8. The length of the CDR3 is 13 residues. Germline CDR1 SQVTM, CDR2 ANQGSEA. The CDR3 coding sequence is TGCAGCGCCGGGACAGGGATGGACCAGCCCCAGCATTTT. This gives the protein CSAGTGMDQPQHF.

The V gene is TRBV27, the J gene TRBJ2-7, with a weak D call TRBD1 (6 bases). Germline V gene lookup returns CDR1 MNHEY and CDR2 SMNVEV (reference sequence). V was cut by 3 bases and J by 7 bases, with 13 bases left in between. The CDR3 length is 13 residues. CDR3 region: CASSFLGAREQYF. The CDR3 region has the DNA TGTGCCAGCAGTTTTTTGGGGGCGCGGGAGCAGTACTTC.

This rearrangement joins TRBV9 to TRBJ2-3; 7 bases agree with TRBD2. CDR1 and CDR2 (germline): SGDLS, YYNGEE. V trimming: 2 bases; J trimming: 2 bases; junction bases outside the gene matches: 8. This CDR3 comprises 16 residues. The CDR3 nucleotides are TGTGCCAGCAGCGTGCAGGGAGGGGTCTCCACAGATACGCAGTATTTT. Translated, it gives CASSVQGGVSTDTQYF. Full variable domain (outside the CDR3, taken from reference TRBV9 and TRBJ2-3): DSGVTQTPKHLITATGQRVTLRCSPRSGDLSVYWYQQSLDQGLQFLIQYYNGEERAKGNILERFSAQQFPDLHSELNLSSLELGDSALYFCASSVQGGVSTDTQYFGPGTRLTVL.

A few counts support this clone. This chain connects TRBV28 to TRBJ1-5, with D hard to call. Germline V gene sequence: CDR1 MDHEN, CDR2 SYDVKM. With 1 base removed from V and 6 bases from J, the gap between germline ends came to 7 bases. CDR3 length: 13 residues. This CDR3 is CASSLSQSQPQHF. Here the CDR3 DNA reads TGTGCCAGCAGTTTATCACAGAGTCAGCCCCAGCATTTT.

DNA of the CDR3: TGTGCCAGCAGCTCTGGAGGGGTTCGATCCTACAATGAGCAGTTCTTC. It translates to CASSSGGVRSYNEQFF. The chain has TRBV5-4 and TRBJ2-1; TRBD2 is a possible D gene (6 bases). Trimming shortened V by 3 bases and J by 1 base, and 14 bases separated the two germline ends. CDR3 length equals 16 residues. Germline V gene sequence: CDR1 SGHNT, CDR2 YYREEE (reference sequence).

The V gene is TRBV7-3, the J gene TRBJ2-5; D gene unclear. The germline V and J ends were trimmed by 5 bases and 4 bases, with 14 bases remaining between them. Germline lookup yields CDR1 SGHTA and CDR2 FQGTGA. CDR3 length equals 14 residues. The CDR3 spells CASSASRGGETQYF. The CDR3 DNA reads as TGTGCCAGCAGCGCAAGCCGTGGCGGAGAGACCCAGTACTTC.

The chain combines TRBV7-6 with TRBJ2-7, with TRBD2 identical over 7 bases. The ends lost 5 bases at V and 2 bases at J; junction bases unmatched: 9. The germline gives CDR1 SGHVS, CDR2 FNYEAQ. This CDR3 has 15 residues. The CDR3 DNA reads as TGTGCCAGCAGCCGGACGGGGGGAAAGACCTACGAGCAGTACTTC. As protein: CASSRTGGKTYEQYF.

The chain links TRBV6-5 to TRBJ1-2, with TRBD1 matching over 9 bases. Trimming took 1 base from V and 8 from J; bases not matched to a gene: 5. Germline loops: CDR1 MNHEY, CDR2 SVGAGI. This CDR3 spans 14 amino acids. CDR3 sequence: CASSYLGTGRGYTF. In nucleotides, the CDR3 is TGTGCCAGCAGTTACTTAGGGACAGGGCGCGGCTACACCTTC.

This clone was seen just once. The V gene is TRBV9, the J gene TRBJ1-4; D gene ambiguous. CDR1 is SGDLS and CDR2 is YYNGEE in the germline V gene. The CDR3 runs 15 residues. V was pared by 0 bases and J by 5 bases, with 11 bases between. In DNA form, the CDR3 reads TGTGCCAGCAGCGTAGAGGCAGGAAGAAATGAAAAACTGTTTTTT. Its protein is CASSVEAGRNEKLFF. Full variable domain (rest looked up from reference TRBV9 and TRBJ1-4): DSGVTQTPKHLITATGQRVTLRCSPRSGDLSVYWYQQSLDQGLQFLIQYYNGEERAKGNILERFSAQQFPDLHSELNLSSLELGDSALYFCASSVEAGRNEKLFFGSGTQLSVL.

The chain couples TRBV9 to TRBJ1-6; possible D gene TRBD1, 5 bases. Germline V gene sequence: CDR1 SGDLS, CDR2 YYNGEE. Trimming left V 4 bases short and J 4 bases short, with 12 bases between. The CDR3 is 15 amino acids. In DNA, the CDR3 is TGTGCCAGCAGCTACGGGTCAGGGTATAATTCACCCCTCCACTTT. It codes for CASSYGSGYNSPLHF.

The chain couples TRBV29-1 to TRBJ2-1; D gene unclear. V dropped 3 bases and J dropped 3 bases, with 12 bases sitting between them. The CDR3 runs to 14 residues. CDR1 is SQVTM, CDR2 ANQGSEA, per germline. The CDR3 DNA reads as TGCAGCGTTGAGGGTGACTTCCACTACAATGAGCAGTTCTTC. Its translation: CSVEGDFHYNEQFF.

This chain joins TRBV6-4 and TRBJ1-2; TRBD1 matches at 8 bases. CDR3 length equals 12 residues. Per germline, CDR1 MRHNA and CDR2 SNTAGT. V was pared by 11 bases and J by 7 bases, with 9 bases of the junction left unmatched. The CDR3 sequence is CASSGQGGGYTF. In DNA, the CDR3 is TGTGCCTCGTCAGGACAGGGAGGTGGCTACACCTTC.

The CDR3 bases are TGTGCCAGCAGCTTGTACGCTAGCGGGGAAGGCACAGATACGCAGTATTTT. It yields the protein CASSLYASGEGTDTQYF. The chain is built from TRBV5-5 and TRBJ2-3; TRBD2 agrees at 9 bases. Germline-derived CDR1 and CDR2 are SGHKS and YYEKEE (reference sequence). CDR3 length: 17 residues. V lost 1 base to trimming and J lost 1 base; unmatched junction nucleotides: 7.

This clone came up a few times. The chain links TRBV30 to TRBJ1-2, with no clear D. The CDR3 extends over 17 amino acids. V was cut by 0 bases and J by 6 bases, with 23 bases left in between. Germline CDR1 and CDR2: GTSNPN and SVGIG (reference sequence). In nucleotides, the CDR3 is TGTGCCTGGAGTGTTAGAGGGTTTCGCTATGTCGACCATGGCTACACCTTC. This gives the protein CAWSVRGFRYVDHGYTF.

The chain joins TRBV5-1 to TRBJ2-5, with 10 bases that match TRBD1. The CDR3 extends over 15 amino acids. Germline assignment: CDR1 SGHRS and CDR2 YFSETQ. Germline trimming cut 6 bases from V and 9 bases from J; bases unmatched to any gene: 14. The CDR3 sequence is CASTSGDRGVESQYF. The CDR3 DNA follows: TGCGCCAGCACCAGCGGGGACAGGGGTGTGGAGTCCCAGTACTTC.

The V gene is TRBV7-2, the J gene TRBJ1-1; 8 positions agree with TRBD1. This CDR3 has 14 amino acids. Trimming took 4 bases from V and 4 from J; bases not matched to a gene: 5. Per the germline V gene, CDR1 is SGHTA and CDR2 is FQGNSA. CDR3 region: CASSSDRVTTEAFF. CDR3 DNA sequence: TGTGCCAGCAGCTCGGACAGGGTTACCACTGAAGCTTTCTTT. Supplemented by reference TRBV7-2 and TRBJ1-1, the full variable domain reads GAGVSQSPSNKVTEKGKDVELRCDPISGHTALYWYRQSLGQGLEFLIYFQGNSAPDKSGLPSDRFSAERTGGSVSTLTIQRTQQEDSAVYLCASSSDRVTTEAFFGQGTRLTVV.

This sequence joins TRBV5-1 and TRBJ2-1, with 10 bases that match TRBD2. With V trimmed by 3 bases and J by 0 bases, 9 bases remained unmatched. Germline assignment: CDR1 SGHRS and CDR2 YFSETQ. The CDR3 is made up of 18 amino acids. The chain's CDR3 is CASSSKSGGGSSYNEQFF. CDR3 coding DNA: TGCGCCAGCAGCTCAAAGAGCGGGGGGGGTTCCTCCTACAATGAGCAGTTCTTC.

This rearrangement joins TRBV6-5 to TRBJ2-7; 7 nucleotides agree with TRBD2. Losses at the gene ends were 4 bases for V and 0 bases for J; bases not matched to a gene: 9. There are 16 residues in the CDR3. From germline, CDR1 is MNHEY and CDR2 SVGAGI. This CDR3 is CASSLEAGVLSYEQYF. The DNA for the CDR3 is TGTGCCAGCAGTTTAGAGGCGGGGGTCCTCTCCTACGAGCAGTACTTC.

V and J are TRBV28 and TRBJ2-6; tentatively, D is TRBD2 (6 bases). V dropped 10 bases and J dropped 2 bases, with 15 bases sitting between them. The germline CDR1 and CDR2 sequences are MDHEN and SYDVKM. The CDR3 has 15 residues. CDR3 amino acids: CATIRDLPGANVLTF. The CDR3 DNA follows: TGTGCCACCATCAGGGACTTACCTGGGGCCAACGTCCTGACTTTC.

This clone was detected only a few times. Relative to the germline gene, one junction end is altered; a read error may explain this. V usage is TRBV7-9 and J usage is TRBJ1-1, with a possible D match to TRBD1 (6 bases). Per germline, CDR1 SEHNR and CDR2 FQNEAQ (reference sequence). The CDR3 totals 15 residues. CDR3 nucleotide sequence: TGTTCCAGCCAGTGGATTACAGGGAAGAACACTGAAGCTTTCTTT. This translates into CSSQWITGKNTEAFF.

The chain joins TRBV5-1 to TRBJ1-2; TRBD1 is a possible D gene (6 bases). V was shortened by 0 bases and J by 8 bases, with 14 bases between the two germline ends. The V gene's germline CDR1 is SGHRS and CDR2 YFSETQ. This CDR3 region has 14 residues. CDR3 sequence reads: CASSLEAGVIGYTF. The CDR3 DNA sequence: TGCGCCAGCAGCTTGGAGGCAGGGGTTATCGGCTACACCTTC.